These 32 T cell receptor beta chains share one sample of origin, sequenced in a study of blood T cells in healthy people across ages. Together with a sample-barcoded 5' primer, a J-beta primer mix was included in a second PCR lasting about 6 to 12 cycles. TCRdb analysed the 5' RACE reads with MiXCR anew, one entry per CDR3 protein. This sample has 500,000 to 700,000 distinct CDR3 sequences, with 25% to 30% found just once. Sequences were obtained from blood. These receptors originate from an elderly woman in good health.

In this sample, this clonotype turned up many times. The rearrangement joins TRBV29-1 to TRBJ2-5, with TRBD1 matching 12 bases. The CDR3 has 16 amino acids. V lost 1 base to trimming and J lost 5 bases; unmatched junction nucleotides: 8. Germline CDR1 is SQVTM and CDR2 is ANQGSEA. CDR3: CSVEGKGQGALETQYF. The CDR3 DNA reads TGCAGCGTTGAAGGGAAGGGACAGGGGGCCTTGGAGACCCAGTACTTC. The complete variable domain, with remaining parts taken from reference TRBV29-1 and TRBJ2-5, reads SAVISQKPSRDICQRGTSLTIQCQVDSQVTMMFWYRQQPGQSLTLIATANQGSEATYESGFVIDKFPISRPNLTFSTLTVSNMSPEDSSIYLCSVEGKGQGALETQYFGPGTRLLVL.

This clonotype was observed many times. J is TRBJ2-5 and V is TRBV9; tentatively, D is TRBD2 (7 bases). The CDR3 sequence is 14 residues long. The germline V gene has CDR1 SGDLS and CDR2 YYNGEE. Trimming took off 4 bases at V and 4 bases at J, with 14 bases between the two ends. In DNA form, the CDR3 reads TGTGCCAGCAGCTTTGGGAGGGGGGCAGAGACCCAGTACTTC. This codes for CASSFGRGAETQYF.

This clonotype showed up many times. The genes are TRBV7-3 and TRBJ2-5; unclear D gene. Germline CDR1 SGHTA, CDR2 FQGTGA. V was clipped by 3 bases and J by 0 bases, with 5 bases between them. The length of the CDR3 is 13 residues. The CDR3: CASSFLDQETQYF. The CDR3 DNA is TGTGCCAGCAGCTTTTTGGACCAAGAGACCCAGTACTTC. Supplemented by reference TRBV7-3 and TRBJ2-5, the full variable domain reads GAGVSQTPSNKVTEKGKYVELRCDPISGHTALYWYRQSLGQGPEFLIYFQGTGAADDSGLPNDRFFAVRPEGSVSTLKIQRTERGDSAVYLCASSFLDQETQYFGPGTRLLVL.

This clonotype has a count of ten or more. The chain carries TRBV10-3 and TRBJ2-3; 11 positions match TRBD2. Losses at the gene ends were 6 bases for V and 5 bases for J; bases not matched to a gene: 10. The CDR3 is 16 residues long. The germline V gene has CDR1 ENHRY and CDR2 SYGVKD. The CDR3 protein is CAIRGTTSGGGDTQYF. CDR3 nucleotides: TGTGCCATCAGGGGCACAACTAGCGGGGGAGGAGATACGCAGTATTTT.

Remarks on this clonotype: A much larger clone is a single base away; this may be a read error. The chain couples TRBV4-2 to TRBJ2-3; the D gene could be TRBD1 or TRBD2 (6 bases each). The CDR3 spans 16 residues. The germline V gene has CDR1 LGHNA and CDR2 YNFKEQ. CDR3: CANSQARGPLTDTQYF. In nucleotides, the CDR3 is TGTGCCAACAGCCAAGCCCGGGGGCCGCTCACAGATACGCAGTATTTT.

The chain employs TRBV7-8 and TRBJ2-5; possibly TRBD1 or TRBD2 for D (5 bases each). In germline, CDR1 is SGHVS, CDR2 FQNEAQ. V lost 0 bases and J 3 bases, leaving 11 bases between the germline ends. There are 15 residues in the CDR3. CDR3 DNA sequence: TGTGCCAGCAGCTTAGCCGCGGGCAGGGAAGAGACCCAGTACTTC. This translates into CASSLAAGREETQYF.

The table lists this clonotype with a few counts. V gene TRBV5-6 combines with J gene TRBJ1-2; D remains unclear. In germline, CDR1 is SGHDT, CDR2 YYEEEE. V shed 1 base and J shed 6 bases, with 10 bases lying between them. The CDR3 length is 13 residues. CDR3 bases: TGTGCCAGCAGCTTGCGGGGAGGGAATGGCTACACCTTC. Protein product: CASSLRGGNGYTF.

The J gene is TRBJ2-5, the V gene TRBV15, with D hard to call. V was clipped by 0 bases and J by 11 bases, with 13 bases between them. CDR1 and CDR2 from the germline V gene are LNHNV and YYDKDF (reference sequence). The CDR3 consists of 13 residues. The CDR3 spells CATSRDMGSGQYF. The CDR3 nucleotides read TGTGCCACCAGCAGAGATATGGGGTCTGGGCAGTACTTC.

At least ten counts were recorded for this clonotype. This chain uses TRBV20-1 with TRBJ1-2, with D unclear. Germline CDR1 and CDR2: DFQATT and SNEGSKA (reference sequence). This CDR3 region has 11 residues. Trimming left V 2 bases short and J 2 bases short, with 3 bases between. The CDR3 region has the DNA TGCAGTGCTAGATGGAACTATGGCTACACCTTC. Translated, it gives CSARWNYGYTF.

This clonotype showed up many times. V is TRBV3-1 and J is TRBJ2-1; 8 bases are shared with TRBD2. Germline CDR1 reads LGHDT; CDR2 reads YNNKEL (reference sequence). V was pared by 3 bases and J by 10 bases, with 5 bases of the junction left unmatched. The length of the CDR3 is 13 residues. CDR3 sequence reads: CASSQGRLAEQFF. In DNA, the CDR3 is TGTGCCAGCAGCCAGGGGAGACTAGCGGAGCAGTTCTTC.

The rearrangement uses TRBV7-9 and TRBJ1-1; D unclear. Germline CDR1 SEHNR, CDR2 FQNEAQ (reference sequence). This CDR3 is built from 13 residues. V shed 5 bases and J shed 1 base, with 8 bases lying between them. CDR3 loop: CASSPVRNTEAFF. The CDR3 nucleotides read TGTGCCAGCAGCCCGGTGCGGAACACTGAAGCTTTCTTT. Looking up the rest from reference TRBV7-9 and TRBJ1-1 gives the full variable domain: DTGVSQNPRHKITKRGQNVTFRCDPISEHNRLYWYRQTLGQGPEFLTYFQNEAQLEKSRLLSDRFSAERPKGSFSTLEIQRTEQGDSAMYLCASSPVRNTEAFFGQGTRLTVV.

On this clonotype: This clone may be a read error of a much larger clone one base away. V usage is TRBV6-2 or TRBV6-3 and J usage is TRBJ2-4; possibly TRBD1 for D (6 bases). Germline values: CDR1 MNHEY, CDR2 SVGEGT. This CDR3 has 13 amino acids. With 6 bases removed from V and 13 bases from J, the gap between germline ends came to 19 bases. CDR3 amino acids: CASRPRGRSQQYF. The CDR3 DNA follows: TGTGCCAGCAGGCCCAGGGGAAGATCCCAGCAGTACTTC.

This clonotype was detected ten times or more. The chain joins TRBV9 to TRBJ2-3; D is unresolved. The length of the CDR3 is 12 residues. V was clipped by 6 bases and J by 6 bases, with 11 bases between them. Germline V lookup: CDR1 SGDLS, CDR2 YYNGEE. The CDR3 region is CASTARHDTQYF. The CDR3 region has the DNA TGTGCCAGCACCGCCCGGCATGATACGCAGTATTTT. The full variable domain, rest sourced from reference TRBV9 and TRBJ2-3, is DSGVTQTPKHLITATGQRVTLRCSPRSGDLSVYWYQQSLDQGLQFLIQYYNGEERAKGNILERFSAQQFPDLHSELNLSSLELGDSALYFCASTARHDTQYFGPGTRLTVL.

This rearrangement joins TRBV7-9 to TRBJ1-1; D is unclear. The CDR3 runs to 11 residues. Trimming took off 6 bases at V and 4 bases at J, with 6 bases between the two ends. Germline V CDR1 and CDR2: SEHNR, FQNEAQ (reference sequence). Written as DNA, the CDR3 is TGTGCCAGCAGTAAGTCCACTGAAGCTTTCTTT. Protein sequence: CASSKSTEAFF.

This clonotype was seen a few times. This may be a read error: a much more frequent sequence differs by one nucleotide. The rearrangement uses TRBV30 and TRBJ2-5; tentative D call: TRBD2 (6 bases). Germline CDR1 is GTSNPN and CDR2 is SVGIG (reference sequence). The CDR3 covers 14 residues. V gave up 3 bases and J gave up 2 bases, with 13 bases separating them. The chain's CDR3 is CAWRLGRGQETQYF. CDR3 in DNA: TGTGCCTGGAGGTTGGGCCGGGGGCAAGAGACCCAGTACTTC.

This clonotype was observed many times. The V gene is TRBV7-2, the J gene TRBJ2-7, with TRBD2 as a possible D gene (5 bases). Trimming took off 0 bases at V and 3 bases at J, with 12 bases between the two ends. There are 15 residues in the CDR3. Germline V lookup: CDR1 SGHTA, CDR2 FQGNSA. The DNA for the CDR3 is TGTGCCAGCAGCTTAGCGAACAAGAGGGTCTACGAGCAGTACTTC. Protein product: CASSLANKRVYEQYF.

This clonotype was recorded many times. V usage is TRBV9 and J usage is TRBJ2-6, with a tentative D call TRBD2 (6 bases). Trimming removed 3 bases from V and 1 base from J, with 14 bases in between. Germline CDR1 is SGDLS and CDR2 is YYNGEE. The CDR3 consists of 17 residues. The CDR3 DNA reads TGTGCCAGCAGCGCGGGGGTTAGAGGATCTGGGGCCAACGTCCTGACTTTC. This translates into CASSAGVRGSGANVLTF.

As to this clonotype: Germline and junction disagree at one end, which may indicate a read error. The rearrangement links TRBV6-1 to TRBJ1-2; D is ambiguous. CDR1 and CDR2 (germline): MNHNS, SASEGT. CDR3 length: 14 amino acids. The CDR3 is CASREAPGVGDYTF. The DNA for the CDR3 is TGTGCCAGCAGGGAAGCACCCGGGGTTGGTGACTACACCTTC.

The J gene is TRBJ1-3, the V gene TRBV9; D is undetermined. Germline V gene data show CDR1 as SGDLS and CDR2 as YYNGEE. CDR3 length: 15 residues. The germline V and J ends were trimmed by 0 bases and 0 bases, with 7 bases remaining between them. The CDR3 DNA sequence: TGTGCCAGCAGCGTAGGCGGGGACTCTGGAAACACCATATATTTT. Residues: CASSVGGDSGNTIYF.

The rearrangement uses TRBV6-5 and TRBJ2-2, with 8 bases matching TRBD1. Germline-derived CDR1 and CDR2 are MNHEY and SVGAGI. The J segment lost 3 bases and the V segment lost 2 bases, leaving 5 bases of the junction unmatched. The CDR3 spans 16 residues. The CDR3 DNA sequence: TGTGCCAGCAGTTACAGTACAGGGGGGTACACCGGGGAGCTGTTTTTT. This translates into CASSYSTGGYTGELFF.

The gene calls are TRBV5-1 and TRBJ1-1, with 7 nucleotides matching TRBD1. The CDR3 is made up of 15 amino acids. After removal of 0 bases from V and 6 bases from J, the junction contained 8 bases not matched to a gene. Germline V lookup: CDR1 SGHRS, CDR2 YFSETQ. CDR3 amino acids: CASSLEQGKLSEAFF. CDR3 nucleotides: TGCGCCAGCAGCTTGGAACAGGGGAAGCTTTCTGAAGCTTTCTTT.

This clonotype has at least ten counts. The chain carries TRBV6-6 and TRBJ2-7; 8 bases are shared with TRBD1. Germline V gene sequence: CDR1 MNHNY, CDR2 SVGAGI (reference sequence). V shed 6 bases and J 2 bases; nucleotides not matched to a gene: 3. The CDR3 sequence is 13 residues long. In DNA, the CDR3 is TGTGCCAGCAGAAACAGGGGGACCTACGAGCAGTACTTC. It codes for CASRNRGTYEQYF.

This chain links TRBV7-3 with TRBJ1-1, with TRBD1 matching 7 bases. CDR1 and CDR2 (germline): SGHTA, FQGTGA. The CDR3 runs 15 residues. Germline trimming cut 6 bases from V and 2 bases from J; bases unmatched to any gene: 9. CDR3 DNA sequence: TGTGCCAGCAGAAGTACCGGGACAGTAAACACTGAAGCTTTCTTT. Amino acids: CASRSTGTVNTEAFF. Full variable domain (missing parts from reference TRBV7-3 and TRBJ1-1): GAGVSQTPSNKVTEKGKYVELRCDPISGHTALYWYRQSLGQGPEFLIYFQGTGAADDSGLPNDRFFAVRPEGSVSTLKIQRTERGDSAVYLCASRSTGTVNTEAFFGQGTRLTVV.

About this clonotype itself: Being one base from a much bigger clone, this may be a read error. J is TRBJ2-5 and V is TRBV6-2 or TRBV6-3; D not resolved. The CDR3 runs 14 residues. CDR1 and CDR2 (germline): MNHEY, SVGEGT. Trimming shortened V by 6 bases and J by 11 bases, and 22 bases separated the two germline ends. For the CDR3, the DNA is TGTGCCAGCAGGGAAACCGGTTCAGGAAATGAGCAGTACTTC. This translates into CASRETGSGNEQYF.

Here the CDR3 reads CASSLRAGEAFF. DNA of the CDR3: TGCGCCAGCAGCTTGAGGGCCGGTGAAGCTTTCTTT. V and J are TRBV5-1 and TRBJ1-1; D gene uncertain. The CDR3 sequence is 12 residues long. CDR1 SGHRS and CDR2 YFSETQ come from the germline V gene. V dropped 1 base and J dropped 7 bases, with 8 bases sitting between them. Full variable domain (rest looked up from reference TRBV5-1 and TRBJ1-1): KAGVTQTPRYLIKTRGQQVTLSCSPISGHRSVSWYQQTPGQGLQFLFEYFSETQRNKGNFPGRFSGRQFSNSRSEMNVSTLELGDSALYLCASSLRAGEAFFGQGTRLTVV.

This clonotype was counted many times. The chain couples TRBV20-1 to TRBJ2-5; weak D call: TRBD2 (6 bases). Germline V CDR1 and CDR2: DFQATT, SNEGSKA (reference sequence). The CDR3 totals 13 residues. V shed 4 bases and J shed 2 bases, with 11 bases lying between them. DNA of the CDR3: TGCAGTGCTATCCGGGACTCGCAAGAGACCCAGTACTTC. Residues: CSAIRDSQETQYF.

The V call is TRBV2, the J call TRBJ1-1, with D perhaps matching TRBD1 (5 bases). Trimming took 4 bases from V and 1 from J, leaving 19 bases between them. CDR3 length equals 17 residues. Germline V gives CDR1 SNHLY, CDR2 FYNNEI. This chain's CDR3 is CASSARGGRAPNTEAFF. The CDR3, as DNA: TGTGCCAGCAGTGCCCGGGGCGGACGGGCACCGAACACTGAAGCTTTCTTT.

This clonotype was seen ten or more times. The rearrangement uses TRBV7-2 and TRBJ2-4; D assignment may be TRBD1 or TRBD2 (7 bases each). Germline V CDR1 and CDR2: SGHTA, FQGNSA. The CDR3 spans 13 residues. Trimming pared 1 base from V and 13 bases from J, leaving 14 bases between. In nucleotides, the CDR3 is TGTGCCAGCAGCTTAGTCAGGGGGGGGTTACAGTACTTC. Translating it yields CASSLVRGGLQYF.

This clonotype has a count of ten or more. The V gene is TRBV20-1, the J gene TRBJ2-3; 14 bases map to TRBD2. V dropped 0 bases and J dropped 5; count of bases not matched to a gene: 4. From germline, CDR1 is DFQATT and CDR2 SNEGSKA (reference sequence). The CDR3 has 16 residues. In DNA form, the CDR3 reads TGCAGTGCTAGAGAGGGACTAGCGGGGGTCAGAGATACGCAGTATTTT. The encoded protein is CSAREGLAGVRDTQYF.

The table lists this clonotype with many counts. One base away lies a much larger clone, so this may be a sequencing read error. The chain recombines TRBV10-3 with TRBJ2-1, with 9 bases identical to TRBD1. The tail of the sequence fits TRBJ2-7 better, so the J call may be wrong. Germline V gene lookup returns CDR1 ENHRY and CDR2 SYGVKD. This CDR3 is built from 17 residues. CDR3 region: CAISDQSGTGIYNEQYF. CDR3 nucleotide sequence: TGTGCCATCAGTGACCAGTCCGGGACAGGGATCTACAATGAGCAGTACTTC.

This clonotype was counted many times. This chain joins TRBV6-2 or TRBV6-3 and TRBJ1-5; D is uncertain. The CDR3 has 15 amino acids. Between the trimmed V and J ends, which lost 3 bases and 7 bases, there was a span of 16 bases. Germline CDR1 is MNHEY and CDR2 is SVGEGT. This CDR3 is CASSYSYARAQPQHF. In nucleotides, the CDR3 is TGTGCCAGCAGTTATTCATATGCGAGGGCGCAGCCCCAGCATTTT.

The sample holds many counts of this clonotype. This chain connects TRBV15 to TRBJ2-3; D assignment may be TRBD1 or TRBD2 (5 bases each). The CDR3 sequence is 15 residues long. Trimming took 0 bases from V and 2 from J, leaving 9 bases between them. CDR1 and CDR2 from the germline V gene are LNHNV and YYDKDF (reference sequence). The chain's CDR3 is CATSRDGTYTDTQYF. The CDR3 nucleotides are TGTGCCACCAGCAGAGATGGGACCTACACAGATACGCAGTATTTT.